The 8 T cell receptor beta chains listed next were all sequenced from one sample in a study of CD8+ T cells in alopecia areata. Once RNA had been extracted, it was reverse transcribed into cDNA to act as the sequencing template. Only in-frame clones appear in the TCRdb table, and some are missing; sequencing was by immunoSEQ multiplex PCR. This table has about 120,000 clones, more than 30% appearing once. Sequencing input: CD4+ T cells sorted from blood. The receptors here all came from a human donor with alopecia areata.

This clone is medium-sized within its sample. Within the sample, other DNA sequences also encode this same CDR3. V gene TRBV7-2 combines with J gene TRBJ2-7; TRBD1 matches at 8 bases. The germline V gene encodes CDR1 SGHTA and CDR2 FQGNSA. The ends lost 4 bases at V and 0 bases at J; junction bases unmatched: 5. The CDR3 extends over 15 amino acids. The CDR3 here is CASSSRTGSSYEQYF. CDR3 sequence (DNA): TGTGCCAGCAGCTCGCGGACAGGGAGCTCCTACGAGCAGTACTTC.

This clone was counted between two and nine times. The chain couples TRBV18 to TRBJ2-1, with TRBD2 matching 10 bases. CDR3 length equals 15 residues. Germline V gene lookup returns CDR1 KGHSH and CDR2 LQKENI. Trimming took 1 base from V and 6 from J; bases not matched to a gene: 3. The CDR3 DNA sequence: TGTGCCAGCTCACCACTAGCGGGAGGTCCCAATGAGCAGTTCTTC. Its protein is CASSPLAGGPNEQFF.

V usage is TRBV28 and J usage is TRBJ1-2; D ambiguous. Germline values: CDR1 MDHEN, CDR2 SYDVKM. This CDR3 has 11 residues. V lost 6 bases and J 8 bases, leaving 10 bases between the germline ends. In DNA form, the CDR3 reads TGTGCCAGCAGCACCGCTGAAGGCTACACCTTC. It codes for CASSTAEGYTF.

The chain carries TRBV25-1 and TRBJ2-5; D is possibly TRBD2 (6 bases). CDR1 MGHDK and CDR2 SYGVNS come from the germline V gene. This CDR3 region has 15 residues. V gave up 2 bases and J gave up 4 bases, with 14 bases separating them. CDR3 sequence (DNA): TGTGCCAGCAGTGAACCGGGGACTTTCGCAGAGACCCAGTACTTC. Amino acid sequence: CASSEPGTFAETQYF.

This rearrangement joins TRBV7-2 to TRBJ2-1, with 10 bases identical to TRBD2. V shed 1 base and J 7 bases; nucleotides not matched to a gene: 7. CDR1 and CDR2 from the germline V gene are SGHTA and FQGNSA. The CDR3 length is 16 residues. The CDR3 DNA sequence: TGTGCCAGCAGCTTAGGGGCTAGCGGGAGTTATAATGAGCAGTTCTTC. Its translation: CASSLGASGSYNEQFF.

This clone was detected only once. J is TRBJ2-2 and V is TRBV9; 11 bases map to TRBD1. The CDR3 totals 15 residues. The V gene's germline CDR1 is SGDLS and CDR2 YYNGEE. V gave up 6 bases and J gave up 4 bases; unmatched junction bases: 5. CDR3 DNA sequence: TGTGCCAGCACCCCGGGACAGGGGGTCACCGGGGAGCTGTTTTTT. Amino acids: CASTPGQGVTGELFF. The complete variable domain, with remaining parts taken from reference TRBV9 and TRBJ2-2, reads DSGVTQTPKHLITATGQRVTLRCSPRSGDLSVYWYQQSLDQGLQFLIQYYNGEERAKGNILERFSAQQFPDLHSELNLSSLELGDSALYFCASTPGQGVTGELFFGEGSRLTVL.

V is TRBV4-3 and J is TRBJ2-5, with TRBD1 matching 7 bases. This CDR3 spans 17 amino acids. V lost 5 bases, J lost 5 bases, and 17 bases stayed unmatched. Germline values: CDR1 LGHNA, CDR2 YSLEER. CDR3 in amino acids: CASSAGEQWGQWETQYF. The CDR3 region has the DNA TGCGCCAGCAGCGCCGGGGAACAGTGGGGACAGTGGGAGACCCAGTACTTC.

This sequence joins TRBV2 and TRBJ1-2; 11 positions match TRBD1. V shed 5 bases and J 7 bases; nucleotides not matched to a gene: 6. This CDR3 is built from 14 residues. Germline V gives CDR1 SNHLY, CDR2 FYNNEI. CDR3 DNA: TGTGCCAGCAGTCGGACAGGGGGCTCGGGTGGCTACACCTTC. Translating gives CASSRTGGSGGYTF.